This T cell receptor beta chain was sequenced in a study of Ad26.COV2.S vaccination and SARS-CoV-2 variants. Turning to the study itself: Ad26.COV2.S shots went into the muscle once or twice, 56 days apart.

Documented treatment: approximately 18 received Ad26.COV2.S at low or high dose, single or two shots; a few received placebo; per-sample allocation not given. On day 63 after the first injection, vaccine and placebo recipients gave samples. The shot given was an Ad26 vector that makes Wuhan-strain SARS-CoV-2 spike. The CDR3 totals 13 residues. Looked up from germline, CDR1 is LGHNT and CDR2 is FRNRAP. Trimming took off 1 base at V and 3 bases at J, with 4 bases between the two ends. Clones were read by immunoSEQ multiplex PCR, and TCRdb kept only the in-frame ones, dropping some. The table lists some 640,000 clones, roughly 90% of them singletons. Study-wide points: Non-spike TCR breadth showed similarity between vaccine and placebo recipients.

Details on this clone: Its matching antigen is unknown.

V is TRBV12-5 and J is TRBJ1-3; no clear D. The sample consisted of peripheral blood, taken in a trial of Ad26.COV2.S vaccine versus placebo. The clonotype comes from a person aged 18 to 59 who received the Ad26.COV2.S COVID-19 vaccine or a placebo. The CDR3 region has the DNA TGTGCTAGTGGTTTGGACGGTGGAAACACCATATATTTT. It specifies CASGLDGGNTIYF.